The following is a T cell receptor beta chain sequence with its context. What this receptor recognizes is not known. Nothing much larger sits one base from this clone, and base qualities are not available. Including cysteine and phenylalanine, the CDR3 has 16 amino acids. The entry retains the CDR3 DNA only, 48 bases that are in frame from base 1. Deletion took 1 base off V and 0 bases off J, with a span of 10 bases between the germline ends. CDR1 is given as LGHNA and CDR2 as YNFKEQ, both from the germline V gene. The sample is drawn from a study of lymphopenia after photon versus proton radiotherapy (dated by TCRdb to between 2018 and 2021). Study-wide context: In patients with gastrointestinal tumors who developed high-grade lymphopenia, the study compared the immunological effects of photon radiation therapy with those of proton radiation therapy. The cohort comprised 20 patients with gastrointestinal tumors who received either photon or proton therapy and then developed lymphopenia. The study aimed to characterize how the two radiation modalities differ in their impact on the immune system.

Study-level results and caveats: The survival association was assessed only in patients who died, and the authors presented better survival with proton therapy as a possibility rather than a demonstrated result. After the lymphocyte count nadir, repertoires from photon-treated patients showed oligoclonal expansion, particularly of CD8+ Temra cells, and this expansion drove the decline in diversity. Across the cohort, among patients who died, a greater drop in TCR diversity after the nadir was inversely correlated with overall survival time. Proton-treated patients stayed relatively stable during treatment, while photon-treated patients lost naive T cells and TCR diversity and gained effector/memory populations.

Libraries came from the immunoSEQ multiplex PCR assay. Alongside multiparametric flow cytometry, deep sequencing of rearranged TCR beta loci was used to profile the T cell repertoires. TCRdb holds this immuneACCESS table with in-frame rearrangements only. Some clones are missing; in checked studies, unresolved V genes explain under half, and the rest has no known cause. In all, the sample holds approximately 35,000 clones, and roughly nine tenths of those were seen once. Approximately 7.3% of the sample belongs to the ten largest clones. This sequence originates from a woman between 50 and 59 years old with pancreatic cancer. The chain is encoded by TRBV4-2 joined to TRBJ1-3; the D gene is possibly TRBD1, with 5 bases matching. The material was peripheral blood, obtained from a patient treated with photon-based radiotherapy. The CDR3 protein is CASSQVQGFSGNTIYF. In nucleotides, the sequence is TGTGCCAGCAGCCAAGTCCAGGGATTCTCTGGAAACACCATATATTTT.